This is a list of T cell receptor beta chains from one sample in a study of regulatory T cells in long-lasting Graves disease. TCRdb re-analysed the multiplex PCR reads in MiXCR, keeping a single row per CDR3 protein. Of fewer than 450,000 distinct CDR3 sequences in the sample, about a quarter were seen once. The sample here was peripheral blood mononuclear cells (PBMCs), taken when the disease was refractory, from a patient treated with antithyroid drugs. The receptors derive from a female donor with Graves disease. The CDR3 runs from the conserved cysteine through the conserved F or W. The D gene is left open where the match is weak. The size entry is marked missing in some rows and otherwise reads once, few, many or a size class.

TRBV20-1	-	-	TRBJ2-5	TGCAGTGCTAGTGGGGGGCGGGGATTGGAGACCCAGTACTTC	CSASGGRGLETQYF
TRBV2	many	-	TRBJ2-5	TGTGCCAGCAGCGAAAGGCCTCCGAAGACCCAGTACTTC	CASSERPPKTQYF
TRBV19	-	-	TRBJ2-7	TGTGCCAGTAGTATTAGGGGCGAGCAGTACTTC	CASSIRGEQYF
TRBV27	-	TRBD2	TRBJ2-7	TGTGCCAGCAGCTTCGGGACTAGCGGGAGCGGCGGTTTCGAGCAGTACTTC	CASSFGTSGSGGFEQYF
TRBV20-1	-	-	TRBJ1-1	TGCAGCATTCGACAGGCGGGCACTCTTGAAGCTTTCTTT	CSIRQAGTLEAFF
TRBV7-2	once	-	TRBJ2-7	TGTGCCAGCAGCCAAGATAGGGCGGGACCCTACGAGCAGTACTTC	CASSQDRAGPYEQYF
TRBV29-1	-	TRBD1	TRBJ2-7	TGCAGCGTACCGGGGACAGGGTTCTACGAGCAGTACTTC	CSVPGTGFYEQYF
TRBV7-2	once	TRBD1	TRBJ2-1	TGTGCCAGCAGCCGCAACAGGGGGTCCTACAATGAGCAGTTCTTC	CASSRNRGSYNEQFF
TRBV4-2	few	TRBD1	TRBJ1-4	TGTGCCAGCAGCCAAGGGCCGGGACAGGGACTGTTTTTT	CASSQGPGQGLFF
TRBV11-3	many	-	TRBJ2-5	TGTGCCAGCAGCGGGGGGGCAGGGGATATGGAGACCCAGTACTTC	CASSGGAGDMETQYF
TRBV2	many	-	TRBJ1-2	TGTGCCAGCAGGGAAGGACTTAACTATGGCTACACCTTC	CASREGLNYGYTF
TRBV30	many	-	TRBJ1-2	TGTGCCTGGAGCTATGGCCAAGGCTACACCTTC	CAWSYGQGYTF
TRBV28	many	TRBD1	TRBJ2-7	TGTGCCAGCAGATCTGAAGGGACAGGGGCACGCGAGCAGTACTTC	CASRSEGTGAREQYF
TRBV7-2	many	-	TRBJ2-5	TGTGCCAGCAGCTTAGCTGGGTACCAAGAGACCCAGTACTTC	CASSLAGYQETQYF